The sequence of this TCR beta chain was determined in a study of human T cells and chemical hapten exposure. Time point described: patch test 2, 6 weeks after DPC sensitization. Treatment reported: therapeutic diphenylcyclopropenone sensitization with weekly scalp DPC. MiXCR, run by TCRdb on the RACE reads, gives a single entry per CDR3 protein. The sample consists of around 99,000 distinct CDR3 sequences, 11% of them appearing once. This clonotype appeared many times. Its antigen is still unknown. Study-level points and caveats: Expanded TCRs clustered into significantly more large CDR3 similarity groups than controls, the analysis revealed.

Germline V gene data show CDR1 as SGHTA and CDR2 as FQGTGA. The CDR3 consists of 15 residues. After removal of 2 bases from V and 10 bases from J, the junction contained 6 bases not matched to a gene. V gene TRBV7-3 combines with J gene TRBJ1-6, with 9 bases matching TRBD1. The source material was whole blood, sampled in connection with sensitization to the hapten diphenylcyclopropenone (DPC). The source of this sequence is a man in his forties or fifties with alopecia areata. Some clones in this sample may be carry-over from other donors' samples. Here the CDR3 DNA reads TGTGCCAGCAGCTTATCGGGACAGGGCTTCTCACCCCTCCACTTT. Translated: CASSLSGQGFSPLHF.